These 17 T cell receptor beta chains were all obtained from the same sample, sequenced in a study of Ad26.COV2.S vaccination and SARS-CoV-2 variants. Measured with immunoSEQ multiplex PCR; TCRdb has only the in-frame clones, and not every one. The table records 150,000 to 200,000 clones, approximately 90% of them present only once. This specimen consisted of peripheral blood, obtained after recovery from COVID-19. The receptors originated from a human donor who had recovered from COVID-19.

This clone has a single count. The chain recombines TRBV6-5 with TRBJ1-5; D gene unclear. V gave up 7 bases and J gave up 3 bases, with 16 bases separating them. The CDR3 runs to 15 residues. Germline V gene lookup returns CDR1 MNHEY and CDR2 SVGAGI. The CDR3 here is CASKKSVRSNQPQHF. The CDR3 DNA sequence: TGTGCCAGCAAAAAATCGGTCAGATCCAATCAGCCCCAGCATTTT.

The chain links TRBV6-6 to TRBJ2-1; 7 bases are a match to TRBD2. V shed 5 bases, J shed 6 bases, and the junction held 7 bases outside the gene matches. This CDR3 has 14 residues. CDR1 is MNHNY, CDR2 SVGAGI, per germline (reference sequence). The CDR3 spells CASSRGGTINEQFF. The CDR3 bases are TGTGCCAGCAGTCGGGGAGGGACCATCAATGAGCAGTTCTTC.

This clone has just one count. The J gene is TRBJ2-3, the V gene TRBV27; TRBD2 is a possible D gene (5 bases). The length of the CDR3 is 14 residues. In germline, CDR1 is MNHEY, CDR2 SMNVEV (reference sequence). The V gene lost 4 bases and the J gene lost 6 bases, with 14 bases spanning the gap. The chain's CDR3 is CASSSVGVRDTQYF. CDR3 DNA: TGTGCCAGCAGTTCGGTGGGAGTAAGGGATACGCAGTATTTT.

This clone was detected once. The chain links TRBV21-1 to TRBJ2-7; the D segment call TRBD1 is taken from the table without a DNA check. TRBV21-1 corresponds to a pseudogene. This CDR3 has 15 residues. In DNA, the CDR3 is TGTGCCAGCAGCAACGGGTTGACAGGGAGGCACGAGCAGTACTTC. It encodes CASSNGLTGRHEQYF.

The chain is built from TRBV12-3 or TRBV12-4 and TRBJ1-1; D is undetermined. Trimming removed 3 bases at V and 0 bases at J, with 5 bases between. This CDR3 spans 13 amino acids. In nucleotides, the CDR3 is TGTGCCAGCAGTTTTGACATGAACACTGAAGCTTTCTTT. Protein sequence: CASSFDMNTEAFF.

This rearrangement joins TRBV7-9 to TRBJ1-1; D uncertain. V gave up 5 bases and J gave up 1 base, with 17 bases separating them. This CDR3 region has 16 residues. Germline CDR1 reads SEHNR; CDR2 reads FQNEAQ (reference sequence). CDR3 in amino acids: CASSTANLITNTEAFF. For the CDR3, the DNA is TGTGCCAGCAGCACCGCCAACCTTATAACGAACACTGAAGCTTTCTTT.

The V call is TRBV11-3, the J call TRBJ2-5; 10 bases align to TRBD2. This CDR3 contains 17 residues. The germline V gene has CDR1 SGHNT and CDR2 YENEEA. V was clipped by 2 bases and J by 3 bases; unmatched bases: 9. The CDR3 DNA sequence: TGTGCCAGCAGCTTACGCACTCGGACTAGCGGAGAAGAGACCCAGTACTTC. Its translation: CASSLRTRTSGEETQYF.

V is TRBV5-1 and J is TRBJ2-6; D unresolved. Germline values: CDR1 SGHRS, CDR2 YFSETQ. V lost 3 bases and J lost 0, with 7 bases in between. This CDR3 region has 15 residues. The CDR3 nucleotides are TGCGCCAGCAGCTCGGACGGCTCTGGGGCCAACGTCCTGACTTTC. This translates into CASSSDGSGANVLTF.

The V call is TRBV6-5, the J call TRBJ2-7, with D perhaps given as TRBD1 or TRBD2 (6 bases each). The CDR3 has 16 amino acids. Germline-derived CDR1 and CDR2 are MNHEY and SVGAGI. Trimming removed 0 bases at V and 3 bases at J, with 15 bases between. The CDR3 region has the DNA TGTGCCAGCAGTTACTCGATACGGGGGCCTGTCTACGAGCAGTACTTC. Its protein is CASSYSIRGPVYEQYF.

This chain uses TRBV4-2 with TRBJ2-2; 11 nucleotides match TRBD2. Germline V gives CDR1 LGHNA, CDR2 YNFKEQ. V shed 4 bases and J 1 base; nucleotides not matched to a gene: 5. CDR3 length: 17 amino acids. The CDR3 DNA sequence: TGTGCCAGCAGCCCCCACACTAGCGGGGGGAACACCGGGGAGCTGTTTTTT. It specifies CASSPHTSGGNTGELFF.

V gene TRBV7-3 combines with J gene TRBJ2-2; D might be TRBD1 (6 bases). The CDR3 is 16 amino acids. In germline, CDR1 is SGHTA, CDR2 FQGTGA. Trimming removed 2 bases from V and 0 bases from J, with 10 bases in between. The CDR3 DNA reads TGTGCCAGCAGCTTAGCCGGGACACCGAACACCGGGGAGCTGTTTTTT. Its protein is CASSLAGTPNTGELFF.

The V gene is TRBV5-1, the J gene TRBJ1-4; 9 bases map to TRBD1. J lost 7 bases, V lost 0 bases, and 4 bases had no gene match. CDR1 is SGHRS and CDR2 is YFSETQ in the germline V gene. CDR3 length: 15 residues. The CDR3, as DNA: TGCGCCAGCAGCTTGGATGGGACAGGGAGTGAAAAACTGTTTTTT. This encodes CASSLDGTGSEKLFF.

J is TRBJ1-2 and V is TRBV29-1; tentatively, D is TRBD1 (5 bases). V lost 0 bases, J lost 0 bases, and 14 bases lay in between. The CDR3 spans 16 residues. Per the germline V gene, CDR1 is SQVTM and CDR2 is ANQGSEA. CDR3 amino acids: CSVEDKGRVSNYGYTF. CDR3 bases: TGCAGCGTTGAAGATAAGGGACGAGTTTCTAACTATGGCTACACCTTC.

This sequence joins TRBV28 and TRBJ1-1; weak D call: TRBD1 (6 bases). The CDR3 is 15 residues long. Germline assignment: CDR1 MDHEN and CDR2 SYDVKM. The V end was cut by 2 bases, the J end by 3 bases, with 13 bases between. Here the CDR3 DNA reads TGTGCCAGCAGTTTAGGGGGGGCGCGGGACACTGAAGCTTTCTTT. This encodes CASSLGGARDTEAFF.

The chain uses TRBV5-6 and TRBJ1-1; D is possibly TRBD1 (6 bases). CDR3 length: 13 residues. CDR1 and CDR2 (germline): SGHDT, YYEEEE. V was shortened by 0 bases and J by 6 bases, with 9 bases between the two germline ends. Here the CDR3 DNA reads TGTGCCAGCAGCTTGGTGGGACAACCTGAAGCTTTCTTT. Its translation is CASSLVGQPEAFF.

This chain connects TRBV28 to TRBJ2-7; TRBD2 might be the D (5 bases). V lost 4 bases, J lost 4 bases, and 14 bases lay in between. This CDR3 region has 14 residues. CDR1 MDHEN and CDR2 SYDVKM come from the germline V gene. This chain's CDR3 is CASSSRDKGYEQYF. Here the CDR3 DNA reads TGTGCCAGCAGTTCGAGGGATAAGGGATACGAGCAGTACTTC.

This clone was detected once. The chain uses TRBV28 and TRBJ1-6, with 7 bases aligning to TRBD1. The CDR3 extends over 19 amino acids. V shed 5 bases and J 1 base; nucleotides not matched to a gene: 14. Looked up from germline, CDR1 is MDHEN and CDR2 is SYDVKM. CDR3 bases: TGTGCCAGCAGTGGACCAGGGGGGCGATTCGAATCCTATAATTCACCCCTCCACTTT. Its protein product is CASSGPGGRFESYNSPLHF.